The next 27 T cell receptor beta chains were all read from a single sample in a study of T cells in Graves' hyperthyroidism and ophthalmopathy. Amplified TCR beta CDR3 regions came from RNA transcripts. Initially, a first-round RT-PCR of the TCR CDR3 employed the HTBI primer set. TCRdb analysed the multiplex PCR reads with MiXCR anew, one entry per CDR3 protein. The sample contains a few hundred thousand distinct CDR3 sequences, about 18% of which appear only once. The sequenced sample was blood. These receptors all come from a woman between 18 and 30 years old with Graves' hyperthyroidism.

The V and J genes are TRBV6-1 and TRBJ1-5; maybe TRBD1 (6 bases). CDR1 and CDR2 (germline): MNHNS, SASEGT. CDR3 size: 13 residues. The V end lost 8 bases, the J end lost 4 bases, and 12 bases lay between the germline ends. The CDR3: CASDRDMNQPQHF. The CDR3, as DNA: TGTGCCAGCGACCGGGACATGAATCAGCCCCAGCATTTT.

This clonotype was detected many times. The chain joins TRBV9 to TRBJ1-2; D remains ambiguous. CDR3 length: 14 amino acids. The V end lost 0 bases, the J end lost 4 bases, and 10 bases lay between the germline ends. Germline loops: CDR1 SGDLS, CDR2 YYNGEE. The CDR3 sequence: CASSVGTDPYGYTF. Here the CDR3 DNA reads TGTGCCAGCAGCGTAGGGACGGATCCCTATGGCTACACCTTC.

This clonotype was counted ten times or more. The chain joins TRBV3-1 to TRBJ1-2, with D maybe TRBD1 (5 bases). The CDR3 runs 15 residues. Germline-derived CDR1 and CDR2 are LGHDT and YNNKEL (reference sequence). The V end was cut by 1 base, the J end by 0 bases, with 9 bases between. The DNA of the CDR3 is TGTGCCAGCAGCCAAGGGGACGGAGCTAACTATGGCTACACCTTC. Amino acid sequence: CASSQGDGANYGYTF.

This clonotype was detected many times. The chain employs TRBV30 and TRBJ2-5; TRBD2 agrees at 7 bases. In germline, CDR1 is GTSNPN, CDR2 SVGIG (reference sequence). V was clipped by 2 bases and J by 5 bases; unmatched bases: 8. The CDR3 sequence is 14 residues long. The CDR3 DNA reads TGTGCCTGGAGTCCCTCGCGGGGGAGGGAGACCCAGTACTTC. Translating it yields CAWSPSRGRETQYF. Together with reference TRBV30 and TRBJ2-5, the CDR3 gives the full variable domain: SQTIHQWPATLVQPVGSPLSLECTVEGTSNPNLYWYRQAAGRGLQLLFYSVGIGQISSEVPQNLSASRPQDRQFILSSKKLLLSDSGFYLCAWSPSRGRETQYFGPGTRLLVL.

Ten or more counts support this clonotype. The chain uses TRBV20-1 and TRBJ1-2; D is ambiguous. Germline CDR1 reads DFQATT; CDR2 reads SNEGSKA (reference sequence). There are 10 residues in the CDR3. Trimming shortened V by 3 bases and J by 4 bases, and 3 bases separated the two germline ends. The CDR3 nucleotides are TGCAGTGCTAGTGCCTATGGCTACACCTTC. The encoded protein is CSASAYGYTF.

Notes on this clonotype: At one end the junction does not follow the germline gene, possibly because of a read error. This CDR3 reads CASNESGPRETQYF. DNA for the CDR3: TGCGCCAGCAATGAGTCTGGACCTCGGGAGACCCAGTACTTC. The genes are TRBV10-1 and TRBJ2-5; D gene ambiguous. Germline V CDR1 and CDR2: WNHNN, SYGVQD (reference sequence). The CDR3 length is 14 residues.

This clonotype has ten or more counts. The chain recombines TRBV7-8 with TRBJ1-2; weak D call: TRBD1 (5 bases). CDR1 and CDR2 (germline): SGHVS, FQNEAQ. The V end lost 3 bases, the J end lost 2 bases, and 7 bases lay between the germline ends. The CDR3 is 13 amino acids. The CDR3 DNA reads TGTGCCAGCAGCTTCGGGGCCAACTATGGCTACACCTTC. Its protein product is CASSFGANYGYTF.

This clonotype was picked up many times. The V and J genes are TRBV20-1 and TRBJ1-2, with D hard to call. The CDR3 contains 12 residues. Germline V lookup: CDR1 DFQATT, CDR2 SNEGSKA (reference sequence). V dropped 6 bases and J dropped 4 bases, with 12 bases sitting between them. The CDR3 nucleotides read TGCAGTGCCTTGGACTTCGCCTATGGCTACACCTTC. This translates into CSALDFAYGYTF.

This clonotype appeared many times. The V call is TRBV2, the J call TRBJ2-5; D might be TRBD1 or TRBD2, each matching 5 bases. The CDR3 has 15 residues. Germline loops: CDR1 SNHLY, CDR2 FYNNEI. V was trimmed by 3 bases and J by 3 bases, leaving 14 bases between them. CDR3 amino acids: CASSDVGTTEETQYF. CDR3 in DNA: TGTGCCAGCAGTGACGTGGGGACCACAGAAGAGACCCAGTACTTC.

This clonotype was observed a few times. The chain carries TRBV6-1 and TRBJ2-2; D is unresolved. Germline CDR1 reads MNHNS; CDR2 reads SASEGT. The ends were cut back, 2 bases at V and 7 bases at J, with 8 bases in the middle. The CDR3 spans 13 residues. The CDR3 DNA reads as TGTGCCAGCAGTGAAATTCGCGGCGGGGAGCTGTTTTTT. This translates into CASSEIRGGELFF.

This clonotype has a count of ten or more. V usage is TRBV9 and J usage is TRBJ2-5; a possible D gene is TRBD1 (6 bases). V was cut by 4 bases and J by 4 bases, with 23 bases left in between. The CDR3 has 17 amino acids. In germline, CDR1 is SGDLS, CDR2 YYNGEE. The CDR3 region is CASSPGTGIILIETQYF. The CDR3, as DNA: TGTGCCAGCAGCCCGGGTACAGGGATCATCCTAATAGAGACCCAGTACTTC.

Only one count was recorded for this clonotype. A clone one base away is much larger, so this may be a read error. The gene calls are TRBV6-2 or TRBV6-3 and TRBJ1-2, with D unresolved. V lost 7 bases and J 8 bases, leaving 11 bases between the germline ends. The CDR3 is 11 amino acids. Germline lookup yields CDR1 MNHEY and CDR2 SVGEGT. In DNA, the CDR3 is TGTGCCAGCAATCAAGGAAGAGGCTACACCTTC. This sequence encodes CASNQGRGYTF.

V gene TRBV5-5 combines with J gene TRBJ1-1, with D maybe TRBD1 (6 bases). CDR1 is SGHKS and CDR2 is YYEKEE in the germline V gene (reference sequence). The CDR3 contains 13 residues. V lost 2 bases and J 6 bases, leaving 11 bases between the germline ends. The CDR3 here is CASSLAGDPEAFF. Written as DNA, the CDR3 is TGTGCCAGCAGCTTAGCAGGGGACCCTGAAGCTTTCTTT.

This clonotype has ten or more counts. V and J are TRBV29-1 and TRBJ1-1; D possibly corresponds to TRBD1 (6 bases). V lost 3 bases to trimming and J lost 4 bases, with 15 bases between them. The CDR3 extends over 14 amino acids. Germline CDR1 is SQVTM and CDR2 is ANQGSEA. CDR3 coding DNA: TGCAGCGTTGAGGGTCGGGGGGCGAGCACTGAAGCTTTCTTT. Its translation: CSVEGRGASTEAFF.

This clonotype was observed a handful of times. The chain has TRBV6-5 and TRBJ1-6; D is undetermined. In germline, CDR1 is MNHEY, CDR2 SVGAGI. The CDR3 is made up of 15 amino acids. Trimming took 4 bases from V and 9 from J, leaving 16 bases between them. In nucleotides, the CDR3 is TGTGCCAGCAGTTTTATGGGAACGGCCTCTTCACCCCTCCACTTT. Translation gives CASSFMGTASSPLHF.

This clonotype has just a few counts. V is TRBV11-1 and J is TRBJ1-6; no definite D call. Looked up from germline, CDR1 is SGHAT and CDR2 is FQDESV (reference sequence). With 1 base removed from V and 0 bases from J, the gap between germline ends came to 10 bases. CDR3 length: 17 residues. CDR3 protein: CASSLESGSSYNSPLHF. Here the CDR3 DNA reads TGTGCCAGCAGCTTAGAATCGGGGAGCTCCTATAATTCACCCCTCCACTTT.

As for this clonotype: As the CDR3 is not closed by the conserved phenylalanine or tryptophan, this likely results from a read error. This rearrangement joins TRBV12-3 or TRBV12-4 to TRBJ2-5, with D uncertain. V gave up 0 bases and J gave up 3 bases, with 5 bases separating them. The CDR3 runs to 13 residues. The CDR3 region is CASSLAVKETQYL. The CDR3 DNA sequence: TGTGCCAGCAGTTTAGCAGTTAAAGAGACCCAGTACCTC.

In this sample, this clonotype turned up many times. This chain connects TRBV7-8 to TRBJ2-7; 7 bases are a match to TRBD2. Per germline, CDR1 SGHVS and CDR2 FQNEAQ. The length of the CDR3 is 14 residues. Losses at the gene ends were 5 bases for V and 5 bases for J; bases not matched to a gene: 9. The CDR3, as DNA: TGTGCCAGCAGCCTTTTGGCGGGGGACCACGAGCAGTACTTC. Protein sequence: CASSLLAGDHEQYF.

This chain connects TRBV7-8 to TRBJ2-7; 7 bases agree with TRBD1. This CDR3 region has 15 residues. CDR1 and CDR2 from the germline V gene are SGHVS and FQNEAQ. V lost 5 bases, J lost 0 bases, and 7 bases stayed unmatched. The CDR3 region is CASSITGTVSYEQYF. The CDR3 region has the DNA TGTGCCAGCAGCATCACCGGGACAGTCTCCTACGAGCAGTACTTC.

V is TRBV6-1 and J is TRBJ1-5, with a tentative D call TRBD1 (5 bases). The CDR3 has 14 amino acids. Germline V gives CDR1 MNHNS, CDR2 SASEGT. The ends were cut back, 2 bases at V and 7 bases at J, with 12 bases in the middle. This chain's CDR3 is CASSESSGFQPQHF. The CDR3, as DNA: TGTGCCAGCAGTGAATCTTCAGGGTTCCAGCCCCAGCATTTT.

This clonotype was counted many times. The chain recombines TRBV7-8 with TRBJ2-5; 10 bases fit TRBD2. With 5 bases clipped from V and 7 bases from J, the junction kept 13 bases outside the gene matches. Germline CDR1 and CDR2: SGHVS and FQNEAQ. CDR3 length: 16 residues. The CDR3 reads CASSPRGLAVSGTQYF. The CDR3 nucleotides read TGTGCCAGCAGCCCGAGAGGACTAGCGGTTTCAGGGACCCAGTACTTC.

This clonotype appeared a few times. The chain recombines TRBV12-3 or TRBV12-4 with TRBJ1-3, with D uncertain. V lost 6 bases and J 13 bases, leaving 22 bases between the germline ends. The length of the CDR3 is 14 residues. The CDR3 bases are TGTGCCAGCAGCCGAAACACTGCCTCGGTCACGATATATTTT. This translates into CASSRNTASVTIYF.

In its sample, this clonotype was seen many times. Written as DNA, the CDR3 is TGTGCCAGCGCCGTCGGACAGGGTCGATACTCTGGAAACACCATATATTTT. This codes for CASAVGQGRYSGNTIYF. This sequence joins TRBV6-4 and TRBJ1-3; 8 nucleotides match TRBD1. J gave up 0 bases and V 8 bases, and 12 bases lay outside the gene matches. Germline-derived CDR1 and CDR2 are MRHNA and SNTAGT. The CDR3 is made up of 17 amino acids.

This clonotype showed up many times. The chain employs TRBV9 and TRBJ1-3; D gene ambiguous. Trimming cost V 0 bases and J 0 bases, with 7 bases left between them. CDR1 is SGDLS and CDR2 is YYNGEE in the germline V gene. The CDR3 runs 15 residues. The CDR3 nucleotides read TGTGCCAGCAGCGTAGGTCTCGGCTCTGGAAACACCATATATTTT. It yields the protein CASSVGLGSGNTIYF.

The V call is TRBV5-1, the J call TRBJ2-7; possible D gene TRBD2, 6 bases. Per germline, CDR1 SGHRS and CDR2 YFSETQ. Trimming stripped 5 bases from V and 2 bases from J, with 14 bases between. This CDR3 contains 14 residues. Written as DNA, the CDR3 is TGCGCCAGCAGTCCCAGCGCGGGAACCTACGAGCAGTACTTC. It yields the protein CASSPSAGTYEQYF.

Ten or more counts support this clonotype. The V gene is TRBV12-5, the J gene TRBJ1-1, with D tentatively TRBD1 (5 bases). The V gene's germline CDR1 is LGHNT and CDR2 FRNRAP. Between the trimmed V and J ends, which lost 7 bases and 2 bases, there was a span of 11 bases. The CDR3 consists of 13 residues. The DNA for the CDR3 is TGTGCTAGTGCCCGACAGCCAAACACTGAAGCTTTCTTT. It encodes CASARQPNTEAFF.

On this clonotype itself: This may arise from a read error, as a much more abundant clone is one base away. The conserved closing phenylalanine or tryptophan is absent in this CDR3, likely reflecting a read error. The chain combines TRBV5-1 with TRBJ1-2, with 8 bases aligning to TRBD1. The J segment lost 6 bases and the V segment lost 4 bases, leaving 11 bases of the junction unmatched. The germline V gene encodes CDR1 SGHRS and CDR2 YFSETQ. The CDR3 sequence is 15 residues long. CDR3 region: CASSKGQGHPDGYTV. As DNA, the CDR3 is TGCGCCAGCAGCAAAGGACAGGGCCACCCGGATGGCTACACCGTC.